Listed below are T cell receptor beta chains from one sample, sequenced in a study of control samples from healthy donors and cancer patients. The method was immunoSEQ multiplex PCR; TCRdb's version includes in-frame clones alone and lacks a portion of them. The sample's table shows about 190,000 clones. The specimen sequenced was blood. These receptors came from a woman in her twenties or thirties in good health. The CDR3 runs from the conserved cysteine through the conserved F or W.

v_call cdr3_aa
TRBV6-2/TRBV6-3 CASSGSSGGAKTGELFF
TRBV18 CASSTAAGELFF
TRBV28 CASKISPTGELFF
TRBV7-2 CASSQLPTEGREQYF
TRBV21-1 CASSTPQRHQPQHF
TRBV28 CASSLILPISQPQHF
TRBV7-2 CASSDRGHGNQPQHF
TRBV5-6 CASSRDSLPYGYTF
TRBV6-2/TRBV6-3 CASSYSDREEDQPQHF
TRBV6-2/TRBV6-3 CASSYDRLAEAFF
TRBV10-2 CATSTGLGNTIYF
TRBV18 CASSPGSGRPYEQYF
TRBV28 CASSPELWNQPQHF
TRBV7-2 CASSPQGRGANQPQHF
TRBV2 CASRSQGVDRGYGYTF
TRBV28 CASRAEPYGYTF
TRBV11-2 CASSLAQGGTEAFF
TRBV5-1 CASSLGDRGMEPQHF
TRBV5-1 CASSLPRSDSGNTIYF
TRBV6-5 CASSYRSHYEQYF
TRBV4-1 CASSQGAGGLNYGYTF
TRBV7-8 CASSLRVLADGYTF
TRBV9 CASSGFGGTGARDYGYTF
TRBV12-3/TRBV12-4 CASMGELQPQHF
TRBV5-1 CASSLLTQANTIYF
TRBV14 CASSQEGPGYGYTF
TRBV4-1 CASSQDGLNTEAFF